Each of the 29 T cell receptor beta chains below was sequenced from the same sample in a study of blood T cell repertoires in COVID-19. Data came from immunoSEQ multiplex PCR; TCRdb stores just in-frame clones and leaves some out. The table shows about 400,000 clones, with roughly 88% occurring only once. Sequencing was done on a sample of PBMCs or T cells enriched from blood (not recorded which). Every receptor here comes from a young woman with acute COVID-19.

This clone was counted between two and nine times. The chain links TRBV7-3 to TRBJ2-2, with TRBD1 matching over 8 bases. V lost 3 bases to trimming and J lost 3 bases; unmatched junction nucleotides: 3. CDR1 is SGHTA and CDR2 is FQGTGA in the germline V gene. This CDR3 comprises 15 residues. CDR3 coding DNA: TGTGCCAGCAGCTTCCAGGGGGCGGACACCGGGGAGCTGTTTTTT. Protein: CASSFQGADTGELFF.

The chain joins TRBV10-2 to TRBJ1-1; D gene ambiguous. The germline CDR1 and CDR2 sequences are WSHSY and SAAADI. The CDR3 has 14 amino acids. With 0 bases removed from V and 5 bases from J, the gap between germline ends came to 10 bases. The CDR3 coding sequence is TGCGCCAGCAGTGAGTCTCGGGGTGGAACTGAAGCTTTCTTT. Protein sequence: CASSESRGGTEAFF.

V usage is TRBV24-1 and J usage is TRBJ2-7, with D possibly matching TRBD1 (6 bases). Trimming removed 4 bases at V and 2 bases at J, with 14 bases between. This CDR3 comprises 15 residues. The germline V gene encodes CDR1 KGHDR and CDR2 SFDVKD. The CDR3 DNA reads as TGTGCCACCAGTGAGGCCGGGACATTCCCCTACGAGCAGTACTTC. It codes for CATSEAGTFPYEQYF.

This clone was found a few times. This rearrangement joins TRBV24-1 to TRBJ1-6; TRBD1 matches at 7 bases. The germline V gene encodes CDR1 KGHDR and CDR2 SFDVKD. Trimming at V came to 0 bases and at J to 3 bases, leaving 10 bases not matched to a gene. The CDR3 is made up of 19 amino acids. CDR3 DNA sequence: TGTGCCACCAGTGATTTGGGGTCAACACACAGGGGCTATAATTCACCCCTCCACTTT. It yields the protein CATSDLGSTHRGYNSPLHF.

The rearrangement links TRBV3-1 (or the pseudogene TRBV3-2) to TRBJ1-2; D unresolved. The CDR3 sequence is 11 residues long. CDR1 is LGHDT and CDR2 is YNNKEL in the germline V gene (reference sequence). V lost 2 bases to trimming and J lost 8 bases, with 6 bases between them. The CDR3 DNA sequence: TGTGCCAGCAGCCAAAGCTTCGGCTACACCTTC. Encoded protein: CASSQSFGYTF.

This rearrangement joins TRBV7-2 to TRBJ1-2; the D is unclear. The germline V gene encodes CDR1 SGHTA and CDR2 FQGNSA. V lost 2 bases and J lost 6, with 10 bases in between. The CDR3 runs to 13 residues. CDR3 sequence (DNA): TGTGCCAGCAGCTTACGGGTGATCAATGGCTACACCTTC. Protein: CASSLRVINGYTF.

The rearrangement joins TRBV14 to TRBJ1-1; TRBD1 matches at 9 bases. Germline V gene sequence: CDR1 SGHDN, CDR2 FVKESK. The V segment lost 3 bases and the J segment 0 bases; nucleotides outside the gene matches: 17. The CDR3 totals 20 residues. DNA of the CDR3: TGTGCCAGCAGCCACCCAAAGCTAGGGACAGGGTCGGGGATGAACACTGAAGCTTTCTTT. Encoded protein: CASSHPKLGTGSGMNTEAFF.

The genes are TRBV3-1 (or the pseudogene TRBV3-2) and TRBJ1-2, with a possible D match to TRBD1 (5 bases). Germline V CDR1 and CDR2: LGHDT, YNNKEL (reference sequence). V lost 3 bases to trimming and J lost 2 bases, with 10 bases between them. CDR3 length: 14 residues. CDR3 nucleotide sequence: TGTGCCAGCAGCCATGCCGGGGGGAACTATGGCTACACCTTC. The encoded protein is CASSHAGGNYGYTF.

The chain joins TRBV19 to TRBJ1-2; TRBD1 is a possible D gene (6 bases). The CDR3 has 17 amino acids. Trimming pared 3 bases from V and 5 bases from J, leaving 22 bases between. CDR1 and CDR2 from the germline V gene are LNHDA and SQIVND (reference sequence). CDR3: CASSIGANRAGQYGYTF. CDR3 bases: TGTGCCAGTAGTATCGGAGCGAACAGGGCGGGTCAGTATGGCTACACCTTC.

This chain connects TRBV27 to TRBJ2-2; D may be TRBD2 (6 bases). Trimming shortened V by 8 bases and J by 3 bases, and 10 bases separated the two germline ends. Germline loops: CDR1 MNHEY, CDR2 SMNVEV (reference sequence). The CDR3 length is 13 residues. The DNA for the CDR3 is TGTGCCAGCGGAGGGGCCTACACCGGGGAGCTGTTTTTT. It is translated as CASGGAYTGELFF.

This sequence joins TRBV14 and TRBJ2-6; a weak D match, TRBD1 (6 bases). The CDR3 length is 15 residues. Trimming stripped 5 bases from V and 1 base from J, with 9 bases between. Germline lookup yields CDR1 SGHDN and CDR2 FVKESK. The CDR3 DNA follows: TGTGCCAGCAGCACGGACAGATCTGGGGCCAACGTCCTGACTTTC. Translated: CASSTDRSGANVLTF.

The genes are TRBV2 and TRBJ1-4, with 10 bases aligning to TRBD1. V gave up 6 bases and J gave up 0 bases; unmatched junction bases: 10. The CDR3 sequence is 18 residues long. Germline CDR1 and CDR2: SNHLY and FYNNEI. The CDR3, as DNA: TGTGCCAGCAGGTACCGGGACAGGGGCCGAACAACTAATGAAAAACTGTTTTTT. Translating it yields CASRYRDRGRTTNEKLFF. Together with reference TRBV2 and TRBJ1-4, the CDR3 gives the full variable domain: EPEVTQTPSHQVTQMGQEVILRCVPISNHLYFYWYRQILGQKVEFLVSFYNNEISEKSEIFDDQFSVERPDGSNFTLKIRSTKLEDSAMYFCASRYRDRGRTTNEKLFFGSGTQLSVL.

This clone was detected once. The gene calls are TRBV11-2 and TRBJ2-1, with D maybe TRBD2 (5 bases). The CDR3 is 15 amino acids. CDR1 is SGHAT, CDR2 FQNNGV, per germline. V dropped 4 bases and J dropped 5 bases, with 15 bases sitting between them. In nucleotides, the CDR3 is TGTGCCAGCAGCTCACGCTTGTCACTAGACAATGAGCAGTTCTTC. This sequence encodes CASSSRLSLDNEQFF.

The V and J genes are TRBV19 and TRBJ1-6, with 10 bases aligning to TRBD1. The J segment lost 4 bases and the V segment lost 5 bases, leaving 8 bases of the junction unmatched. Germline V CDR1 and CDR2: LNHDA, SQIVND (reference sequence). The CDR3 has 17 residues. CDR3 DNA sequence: TGTGCCAGTAGTCTCCTGACAGGGGGCGCTTATAATTCACCCCTCCACTTT. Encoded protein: CASSLLTGGAYNSPLHF.

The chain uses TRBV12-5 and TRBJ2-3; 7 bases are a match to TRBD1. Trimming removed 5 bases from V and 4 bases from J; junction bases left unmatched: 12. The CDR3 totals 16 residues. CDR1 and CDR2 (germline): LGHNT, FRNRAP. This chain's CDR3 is CASGAAGGLGSDTQYF. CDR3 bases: TGTGCTAGTGGTGCAGCAGGGGGATTAGGGTCAGATACGCAGTATTTT.

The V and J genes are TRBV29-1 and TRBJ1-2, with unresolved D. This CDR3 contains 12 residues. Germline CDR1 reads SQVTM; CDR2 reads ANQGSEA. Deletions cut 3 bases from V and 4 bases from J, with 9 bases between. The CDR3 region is CSVDATGYGYTF. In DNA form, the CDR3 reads TGCAGCGTTGACGCCACCGGCTATGGCTACACCTTC.

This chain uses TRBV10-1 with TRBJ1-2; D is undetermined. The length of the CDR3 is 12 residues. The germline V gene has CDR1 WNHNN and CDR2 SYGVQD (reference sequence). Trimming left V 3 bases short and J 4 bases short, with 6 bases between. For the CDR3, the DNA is TGCGCCAGCAGTGATGTTAGCTATGGCTACACCTTC. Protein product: CASSDVSYGYTF.

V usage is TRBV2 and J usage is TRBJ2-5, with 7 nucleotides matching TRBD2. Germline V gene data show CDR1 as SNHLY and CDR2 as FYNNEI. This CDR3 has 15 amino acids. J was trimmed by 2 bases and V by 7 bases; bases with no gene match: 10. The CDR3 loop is CASILMSGAQETQYF. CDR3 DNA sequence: TGTGCCAGCATTTTAATGAGCGGGGCACAAGAGACCCAGTACTTC.

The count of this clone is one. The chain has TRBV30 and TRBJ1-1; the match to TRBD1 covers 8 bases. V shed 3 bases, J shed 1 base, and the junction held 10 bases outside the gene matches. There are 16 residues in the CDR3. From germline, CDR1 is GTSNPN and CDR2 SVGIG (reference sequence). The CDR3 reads CAWSGGWTGRNTEAFF. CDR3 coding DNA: TGTGCCTGGAGCGGGGGGTGGACAGGGAGGAACACTGAAGCTTTCTTT.

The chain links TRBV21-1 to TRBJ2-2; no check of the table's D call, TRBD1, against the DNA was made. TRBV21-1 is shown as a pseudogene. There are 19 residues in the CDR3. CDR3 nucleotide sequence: TGTGCCAGCAGCAAAGAAGGGGTCCCGGGACAGTGGGACACCGGGGAGCTGTTTTTT. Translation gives CASSKEGVPGQWDTGELFF.

Written as DNA, the CDR3 is TGTGCCAGTAGTCTCACAGGGGCGACGAACACCGGGGAGCTGTTTTTT. This sequence encodes CASSLTGATNTGELFF. The chain recombines TRBV19 with TRBJ2-2, with 7 bases matching TRBD1. The germline CDR1 and CDR2 sequences are LNHDA and SQIVND (reference sequence). After removal of 5 bases from V and 0 bases from J, the junction contained 6 bases not matched to a gene. This CDR3 is 16 amino acids long.

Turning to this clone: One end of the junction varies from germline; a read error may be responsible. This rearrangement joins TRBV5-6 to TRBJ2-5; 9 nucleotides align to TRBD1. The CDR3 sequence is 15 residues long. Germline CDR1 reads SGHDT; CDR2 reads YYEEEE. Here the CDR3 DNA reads TGTGCCAGCAGCCCGGCCGGGACAGGGCCAGAGAGCCAGTACTTC. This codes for CASSPAGTGPESQYF. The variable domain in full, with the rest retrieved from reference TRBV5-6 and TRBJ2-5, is DAGVTQSPTHLIKTRGQQVTLRCSPKSGHDTVSWYQQALGQGPQFIFQYYEEEERQRGNFPDRFSGHQFPNYSSELNVNALLLGDSALYLCASSPAGTGPESQYFGPGTRLLVL.

CDR3 DNA: TGTGCCAGCAGTTTCGGCGAGGGTCGAGAGCAGTACTTC. This encodes CASSFGEGREQYF. The chain couples TRBV12-3 or TRBV12-4 to TRBJ2-7, with D possibly matching TRBD2 (5 bases). The CDR3 totals 13 residues. V was trimmed by 3 bases and J by 7 bases, leaving 13 bases between them.

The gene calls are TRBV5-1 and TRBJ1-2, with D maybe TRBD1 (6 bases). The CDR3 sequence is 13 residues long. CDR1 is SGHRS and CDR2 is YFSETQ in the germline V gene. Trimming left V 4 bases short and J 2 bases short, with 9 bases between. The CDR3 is CASSADRNYGYTF. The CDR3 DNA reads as TGCGCCAGCAGCGCAGACAGGAACTATGGCTACACCTTC.

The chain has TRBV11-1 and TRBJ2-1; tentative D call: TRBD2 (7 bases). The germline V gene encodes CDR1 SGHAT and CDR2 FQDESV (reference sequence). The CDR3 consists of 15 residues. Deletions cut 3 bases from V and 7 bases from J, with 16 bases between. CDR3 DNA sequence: TGTGCCAGCAGCTTGGGAGGGGGTAGGACGAATGAGCAGTTCTTC. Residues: CASSLGGGRTNEQFF.

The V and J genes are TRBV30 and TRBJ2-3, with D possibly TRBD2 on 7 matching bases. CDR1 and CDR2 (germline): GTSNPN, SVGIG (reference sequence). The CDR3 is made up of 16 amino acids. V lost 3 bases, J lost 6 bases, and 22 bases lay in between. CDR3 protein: CAWSSSKGGGGDTQYF. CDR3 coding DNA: TGTGCCTGGAGCTCCTCAAAGGGGGGGGGCGGTGATACGCAGTATTTT. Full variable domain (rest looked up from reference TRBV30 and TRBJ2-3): SQTIHQWPATLVQPVGSPLSLECTVEGTSNPNLYWYRQAAGRGLQLLFYSVGIGQISSEVPQNLSASRPQDRQFILSSKKLLLSDSGFYLCAWSSSKGGGGDTQYFGPGTRLTVL.

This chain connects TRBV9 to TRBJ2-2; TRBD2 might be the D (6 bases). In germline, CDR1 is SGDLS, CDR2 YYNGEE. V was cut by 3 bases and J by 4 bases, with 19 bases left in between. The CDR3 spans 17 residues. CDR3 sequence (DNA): TGTGCCAGCAGCGGAGTTTCGGGGGAGGTCCCCACCGGGGAGCTGTTTTTT. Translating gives CASSGVSGEVPTGELFF. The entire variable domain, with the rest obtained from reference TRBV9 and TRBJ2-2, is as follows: DSGVTQTPKHLITATGQRVTLRCSPRSGDLSVYWYQQSLDQGLQFLIQYYNGEERAKGNILERFSAQQFPDLHSELNLSSLELGDSALYFCASSGVSGEVPTGELFFGEGSRLTVL.

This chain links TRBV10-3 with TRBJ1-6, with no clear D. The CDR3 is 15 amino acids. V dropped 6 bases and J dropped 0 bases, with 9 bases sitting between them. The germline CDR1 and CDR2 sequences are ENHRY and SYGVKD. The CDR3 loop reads CAISTESSYNSPLHF. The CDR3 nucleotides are TGTGCCATCAGCACAGAGAGCTCCTATAATTCACCCCTCCACTTT.

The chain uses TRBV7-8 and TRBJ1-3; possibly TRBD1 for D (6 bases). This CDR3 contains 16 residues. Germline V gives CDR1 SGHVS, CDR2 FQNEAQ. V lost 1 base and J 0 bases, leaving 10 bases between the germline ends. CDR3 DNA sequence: TGTGCCAGCAGCTTAGGGGGGCAGTTCTCTGGAAACACCATATATTTT. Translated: CASSLGGQFSGNTIYF.